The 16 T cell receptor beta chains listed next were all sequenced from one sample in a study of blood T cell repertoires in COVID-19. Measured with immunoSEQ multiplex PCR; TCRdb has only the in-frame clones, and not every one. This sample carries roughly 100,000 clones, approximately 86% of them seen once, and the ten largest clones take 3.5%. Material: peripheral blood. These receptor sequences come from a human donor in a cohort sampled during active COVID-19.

This chain's CDR3 is CATGFRGLETQYF. DNA for the CDR3: TGTGCCACCGGATTCAGGGGGCTAGAGACCCAGTACTTC. The genes are TRBV24-1 and TRBJ2-5; 8 bases match TRBD1. After removal of 9 bases from V and 4 bases from J, the junction contained 6 bases not matched to a gene. The length of the CDR3 is 13 residues. Germline V gene sequence: CDR1 KGHDR, CDR2 SFDVKD.

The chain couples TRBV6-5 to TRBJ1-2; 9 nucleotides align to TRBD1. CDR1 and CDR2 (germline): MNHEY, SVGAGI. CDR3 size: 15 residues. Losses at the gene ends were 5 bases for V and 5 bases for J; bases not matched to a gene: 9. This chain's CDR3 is CASSPRDRVTYGYTF. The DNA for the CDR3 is TGTGCCAGCAGTCCCCGGGACAGGGTCACGTATGGCTACACCTTC.

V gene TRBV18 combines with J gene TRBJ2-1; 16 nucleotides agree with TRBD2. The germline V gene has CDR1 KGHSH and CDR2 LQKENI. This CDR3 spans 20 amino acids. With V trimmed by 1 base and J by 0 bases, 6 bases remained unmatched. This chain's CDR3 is CASSPLRGLAGGPSYNEQFF. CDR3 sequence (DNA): TGTGCCAGCTCACCACTGAGGGGACTAGCGGGAGGGCCCTCCTACAATGAGCAGTTCTTC.

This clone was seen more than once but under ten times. The CDR3 is CASSAGDTRTGTEAFF. DNA of the CDR3: TGTGCCAGCAGCGCCGGGGACACCCGAACGGGAACTGAAGCTTTCTTT. V and J are TRBV9 and TRBJ1-1, with D tentatively TRBD1 (6 bases). This CDR3 is 16 amino acids long. Trimming took off 3 bases at V and 5 bases at J, with 20 bases between the two ends. Germline CDR1 reads SGDLS; CDR2 reads YYNGEE.

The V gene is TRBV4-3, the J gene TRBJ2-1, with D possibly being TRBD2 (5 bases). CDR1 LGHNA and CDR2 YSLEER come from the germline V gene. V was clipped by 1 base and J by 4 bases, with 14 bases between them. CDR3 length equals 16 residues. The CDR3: CASSQGAGSLYNEQFF. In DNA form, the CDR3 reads TGCGCCAGCAGCCAAGGGGCGGGTTCGTTATACAATGAGCAGTTCTTC.

The CDR3 coding sequence is TGTGCCGTGGGACAGCCGATCCAAGAGACCCAGTACTTC. This translates into CAVGQPIQETQYF. The rearrangement joins TRBV30 to TRBJ2-5, with 7 bases lining up with TRBD1. The germline V gene has CDR1 GTSNPN and CDR2 SVGIG (reference sequence). CDR3 size: 13 residues. Trimming removed 8 bases from V and 1 base from J; junction bases left unmatched: 7. Combining the CDR3 with reference TRBV30 and TRBJ2-5 gives the whole variable domain SQTIHQWPATLVQPVGSPLSLECTVEGTSNPNLYWYRQAAGRGLQLLFYSVGIGQISSEVPQNLSASRPQDRQFILSSKKLLLSDSGFYLCAVGQPIQETQYFGPGTRLLVL.

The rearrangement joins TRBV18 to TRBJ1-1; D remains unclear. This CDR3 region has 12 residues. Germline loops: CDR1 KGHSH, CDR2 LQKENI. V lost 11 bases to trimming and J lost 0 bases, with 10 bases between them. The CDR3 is CAGGGLNTEAFF. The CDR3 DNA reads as TGTGCCGGCGGTGGTTTGAACACTGAAGCTTTCTTT. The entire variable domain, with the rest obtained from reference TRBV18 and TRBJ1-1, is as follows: NAGVMQNPRHLVRRRGQEARLRCSPMKGHSHVYWYRQLPEEGLKFMVYLQKENIIDESGMPKERFSAEFPKEGPSILRIQQVVRGDSAAYFCAGGGLNTEAFFGQGTRLTVV.

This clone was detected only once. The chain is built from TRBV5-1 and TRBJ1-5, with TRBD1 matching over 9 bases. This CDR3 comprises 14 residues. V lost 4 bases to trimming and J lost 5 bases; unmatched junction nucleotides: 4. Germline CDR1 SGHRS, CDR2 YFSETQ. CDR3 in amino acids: CASSPDRGHQPQHF. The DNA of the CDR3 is TGCGCCAGCAGCCCGGACAGGGGTCATCAGCCCCAGCATTTT.

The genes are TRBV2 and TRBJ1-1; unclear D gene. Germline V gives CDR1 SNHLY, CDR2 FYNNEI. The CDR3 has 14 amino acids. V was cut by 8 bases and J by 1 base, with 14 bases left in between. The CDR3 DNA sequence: TGTGCCAGCTATGCCGGGTCCACGAACACTGAAGCTTTCTTT. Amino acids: CASYAGSTNTEAFF.

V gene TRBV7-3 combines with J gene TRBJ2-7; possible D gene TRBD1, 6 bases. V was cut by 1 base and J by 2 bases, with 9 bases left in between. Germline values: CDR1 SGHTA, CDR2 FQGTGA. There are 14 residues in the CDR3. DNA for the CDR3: TGTGCCAGCAGCTTAAATGGGGGCCCCTACGAGCAGTACTTC. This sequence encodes CASSLNGGPYEQYF.

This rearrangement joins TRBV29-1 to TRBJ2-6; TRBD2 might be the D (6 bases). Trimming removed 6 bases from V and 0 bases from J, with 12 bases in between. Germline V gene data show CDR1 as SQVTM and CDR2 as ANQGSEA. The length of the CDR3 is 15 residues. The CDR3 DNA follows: TGCAGCGTCGGGAGAGGGAACTCTGGGGCCAACGTCCTGACTTTC. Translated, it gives CSVGRGNSGANVLTF.

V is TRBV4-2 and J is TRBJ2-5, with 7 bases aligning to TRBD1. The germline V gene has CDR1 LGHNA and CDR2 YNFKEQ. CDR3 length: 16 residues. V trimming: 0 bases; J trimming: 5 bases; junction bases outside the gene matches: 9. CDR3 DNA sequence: TGTGCCAGCAGCCAAGACCCCGACAGGGTGGGGGAGACCCAGTACTTC. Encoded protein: CASSQDPDRVGETQYF.

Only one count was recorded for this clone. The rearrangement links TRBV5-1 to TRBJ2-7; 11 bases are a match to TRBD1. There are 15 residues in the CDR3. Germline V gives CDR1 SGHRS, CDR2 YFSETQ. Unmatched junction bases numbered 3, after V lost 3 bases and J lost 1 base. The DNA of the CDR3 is TGCGCCAGCAGCTCTGGACAGGGGGCATCCTACGAGCAGTACTTC. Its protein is CASSSGQGASYEQYF.

In nucleotides, the CDR3 is TGTGCCAGCAGCACGGCCCCCGGACAGGGACATGAAAAACTGTTTTTT. This translates into CASSTAPGQGHEKLFF. The chain joins TRBV9 to TRBJ1-4; TRBD1 matches at 8 bases. This CDR3 has 16 amino acids. Per germline, CDR1 SGDLS and CDR2 YYNGEE. The V and J ends lost 4 bases and 6 bases, in that order; junction bases with no gene match: 11.

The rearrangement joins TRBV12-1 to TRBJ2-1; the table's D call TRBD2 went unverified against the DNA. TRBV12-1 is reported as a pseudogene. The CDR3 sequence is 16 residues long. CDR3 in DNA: TGTGCCAGCACCCGGCCCGCGGGAAAGTACTACAATGAGCAGTTCTTC. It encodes CASTRPAGKYYNEQFF.

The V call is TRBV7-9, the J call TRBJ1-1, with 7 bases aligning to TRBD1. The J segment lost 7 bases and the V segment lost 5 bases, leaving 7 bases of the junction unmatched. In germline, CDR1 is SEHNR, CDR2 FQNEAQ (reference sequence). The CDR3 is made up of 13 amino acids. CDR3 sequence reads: CASSRGQIFEAFF. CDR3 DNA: TGTGCCAGCAGCCGGGGACAGATTTTTGAAGCTTTCTTT.